These 16 T cell receptor beta chains were all obtained from the same sample, sequenced in a study of T cells and copy number aberrations in small-cell lung cancer (dated by TCRdb to the early 2020s). Receptor libraries were prepared by the immunoSEQ multiplex PCR assay. TCRdb obtained this table from immuneACCESS and retained in-frame rearrangements with V and J assigned. These tables miss some clones; where compared with another copy, unresolved V genes account for less than half of the shortfall, and the remainder is unexplained. The sample data list roughly 500 clones, and 92% of these were observed just once. The ten biggest clones cover approximately 2.5% of the sample. Sequenced sample: tumor tissue. Source of these receptors: a man in his sixties with small cell lung cancer.

The genes are TRBV7-3 and TRBJ2-7, with D unresolved. The germline V gene encodes CDR1 SGHTA and CDR2 FQGTGA. Trimming stripped 3 bases from V and 1 base from J, with 7 bases between. This CDR3 has 13 residues. CDR3 region: CASSFGPSYEQYF. The CDR3 nucleotides are TGTGCCAGCAGCTTTGGTCCTTCCTACGAGCAGTACTTC.

The V gene is TRBV19, the J gene TRBJ1-1; D is uncertain. In germline, CDR1 is LNHDA, CDR2 SQIVND (reference sequence). The V and J ends lost 5 bases and 0 bases respectively, with 10 bases between them. The CDR3 extends over 14 amino acids. The CDR3, as DNA: TGTGCCAGTAGTCCCGGACTGATGAACACTGAAGCTTTCTTT. Its protein product is CASSPGLMNTEAFF.

This clone came up once. The rearrangement uses TRBV5-6 and TRBJ1-1; unclear D gene. The CDR3 is 14 amino acids. Germline V gene data show CDR1 as SGHDT and CDR2 as YYEEEE. V was trimmed by 0 bases and J by 4 bases, leaving 10 bases between them. CDR3 sequence reads: CASSLEWITTEAFF. CDR3 nucleotide sequence: TGTGCCAGCAGCTTGGAGTGGATTACCACTGAAGCTTTCTTT.

The rearrangement uses TRBV30 and TRBJ1-1; D gene uncertain. CDR1 GTSNPN and CDR2 SVGIG come from the germline V gene (reference sequence). V was shortened by 0 bases and J by 7 bases, with 6 bases between the two germline ends. The CDR3 sequence is 11 residues long. The CDR3: CAWSVSGEAFF. The CDR3 DNA sequence: TGTGCCTGGAGTGTATCTGGTGAAGCTTTCTTT.

The genes are TRBV4-3 and TRBJ2-2, with TRBD1 identical over 7 bases. Germline CDR1 and CDR2: LGHNA and YSLEER. This CDR3 contains 15 residues. J was trimmed by 4 bases and V by 1 base; bases with no gene match: 3. This chain's CDR3 is CASSQATGATGELFF. The CDR3 nucleotides read TGCGCCAGCAGCCAAGCCACAGGGGCCACCGGGGAGCTGTTTTTT.

The chain couples TRBV30 to TRBJ1-5; D unresolved. V was trimmed by 0 bases and J by 1 base, leaving 7 bases between them. Germline V gene sequence: CDR1 GTSNPN, CDR2 SVGIG (reference sequence). CDR3 length: 14 residues. The DNA of the CDR3 is TGTGCCTGGAGTGTACTGGGGAGCAATCAGCCCCAGCATTTT. It translates to CAWSVLGSNQPQHF.

The genes are TRBV4-2 and TRBJ2-3; no clear D gene. CDR1 is LGHNA and CDR2 is YNFKEQ in the germline V gene. This CDR3 is built from 12 residues. V shed 5 bases and J shed 0 bases, with 3 bases lying between them. CDR3 sequence: CASSDSTDTQYF. CDR3 in DNA: TGTGCCAGCAGCGACAGCACAGATACGCAGTATTTT.

This clone occurred once. Written as DNA, the CDR3 is TGTGCCAGCAGTTTACTTTACGAAGGTTCACCCCTCCACTTT. This sequence encodes CASSLLYEGSPLHF. The genes are TRBV27 and TRBJ1-6; D unclear. The CDR3 runs to 14 residues. Trimming shortened V by 2 bases and J by 9 bases, and 11 bases separated the two germline ends. Germline V gene sequence: CDR1 MNHEY, CDR2 SMNVEV (reference sequence).

CDR3: CASSLKQGQFF. The DNA for the CDR3 is TGTGCCAGCAGCCTTAAGCAAGGGCAGTTCTTC. The V and J genes are TRBV11-2 and TRBJ2-1, with D uncertain. CDR3 length equals 11 residues. Germline assignment: CDR1 SGHAT and CDR2 FQNNGV. The ends were cut back, 5 bases at V and 12 bases at J, with 11 bases in the middle.

The V and J genes are TRBV25-1 and TRBJ2-7; D unresolved. The V end lost 5 bases, the J end lost 0 bases, and 8 bases lay between the germline ends. The CDR3 is 13 residues long. The germline V gene encodes CDR1 MGHDK and CDR2 SYGVNS. The CDR3 here is CASSWYSSYEQYF. Written as DNA, the CDR3 is TGTGCCAGCAGTTGGTACAGCTCCTACGAGCAGTACTTC.

The rearrangement links TRBV9 to TRBJ2-7; a possible D gene is TRBD1 (5 bases). The CDR3 is made up of 14 amino acids. Deletions cut 0 bases from V and 2 bases from J, with 9 bases between. Germline V gene lookup returns CDR1 SGDLS and CDR2 YYNGEE. CDR3 sequence (DNA): TGTGCCAGCAGCGTAGGGCAGGGAACCTACGAGCAGTACTTC. This encodes CASSVGQGTYEQYF.

This clone was recorded once. DNA of the CDR3: TGTGCCAGCAGCTTAGAAAGCAGCTCCTACAATGAGCAGTTCTTC. It encodes CASSLESSSYNEQFF. The chain employs TRBV11-3 and TRBJ2-1; D is uncertain. Germline CDR1 and CDR2: SGHNT and YENEEA. The CDR3 runs 15 residues. V was pared by 0 bases and J by 0 bases, with 6 bases between.

The J gene is TRBJ1-1, the V gene TRBV11-3; TRBD1 matches 7 bases. With 1 base clipped from V and 0 bases from J, the junction kept 5 bases outside the gene matches. CDR3 length equals 16 residues. The germline V gene has CDR1 SGHNT and CDR2 YENEEA. The CDR3 sequence is CASSLAVGGLNTEAFF. CDR3 nucleotide sequence: TGTGCCAGCAGCTTAGCGGTAGGGGGCTTGAACACTGAAGCTTTCTTT.

This chain uses TRBV6-5 with TRBJ1-1; 8 nucleotides agree with TRBD1. This CDR3 comprises 13 residues. CDR1 is MNHEY, CDR2 SVGAGI, per germline. Germline trimming cut 7 bases from V and 4 bases from J; bases unmatched to any gene: 5. The CDR3 is CASTYRGSTEAFF. The CDR3 DNA reads TGTGCCAGCACCTACAGGGGGAGCACTGAAGCTTTCTTT.

This chain uses TRBV7-9 with TRBJ2-5; 10 bases map to TRBD1. The V gene's germline CDR1 is SEHNR and CDR2 FQNEAQ (reference sequence). The CDR3 consists of 17 residues. V trimming: 1 base; J trimming: 1 base; junction bases outside the gene matches: 6. The CDR3 here is CASSLVPGTGVQETQYF. In nucleotides, the CDR3 is TGTGCCAGCAGCTTAGTACCTGGGACAGGGGTCCAAGAGACCCAGTACTTC.

The CDR3 DNA sequence: TGCGCCAGCAGCACATGGACACGCACAGATACGCAGTATTTT. It encodes CASSTWTRTDTQYF. The chain carries TRBV5-1 and TRBJ2-3; possibly TRBD1 for D (5 bases). The CDR3 has 14 amino acids. The germline CDR1 and CDR2 sequences are SGHRS and YFSETQ. The V end was cut by 4 bases, the J end by 1 base, with 10 bases between.